The rows below give T cell receptor beta chains drawn from one sample of a study of cytomegalovirus exposure and HLA in healthy donors. Method: immunoSEQ multiplex PCR; TCRdb's copy keeps in-frame clones and lacks some. The sample has roughly 84,000 clones, more than 60% seen once. Sequences were obtained from PBMCs. The receptor set was obtained from a male donor in good health and CMV-seropositive. The CDR3 runs from the conserved cysteine through the conserved F or W. A D gene is named only where the DNA matches it firmly. A clone size is listed for some rows: how often the clone was seen (once, few, many), or a class if it is expanded.

CDR3aa: CATSRYGGTYEQYF
CDR3nt: TGTGCCACCAGCAGATATGGGGGGACCTACGAGCAGTACTTC
j_gene: TRBJ2-7
abundance: once
d_gene: .
v_gene: TRBV15
len: 14

CDR3aa: CASSYSGGGPHYGYTF
CDR3nt: TGTGCCAGCAGTTACTCCGGCGGGGGTCCCCACTATGGCTACACCTTC
j_gene: TRBJ1-2
abundance: once
d_gene: .
v_gene: TRBV6-5
len: 16

CDR3aa: CASSSSGGVVTDTQYF
CDR3nt: TGCGCCAGCAGCTCTAGCGGGGGGGTAGTAACAGATACGCAGTATTTT
j_gene: TRBJ2-3
abundance: few
d_gene: TRBD2
v_gene: TRBV5-1
len: 16

CDR3aa: CASSLRSGEGDEQFF
CDR3nt: TGTGCCAGCAGCTTACGGTCGGGGGAGGGGGATGAGCAGTTCTTC
j_gene: TRBJ2-1
abundance: .
d_gene: .
v_gene: TRBV7-9
len: 15

CDR3aa: CASSFSEKLFF
CDR3nt: TGTGCCAGCAGTTTTAGTGAAAAACTGTTTTTT
j_gene: TRBJ1-4
abundance: .
d_gene: .
v_gene: TRBV25-1
len: 11

CDR3aa: CASSTDSSPLYGYTF
CDR3nt: TGTGCCAGCAGCACCGACAGTAGCCCACTCTATGGCTACACCTTC
j_gene: TRBJ1-2
abundance: few
d_gene: .
v_gene: TRBV5-4
len: 15

CDR3aa: CASSQVPGGASYEQYF
CDR3nt: TGCGCCAGCAGCCAAGTGCCAGGGGGCGCGTCTTACGAGCAGTACTTC
j_gene: TRBJ2-7
abundance: .
d_gene: TRBD1
v_gene: TRBV4-1
len: 16

CDR3aa: CAISESWASGRANEQFF
CDR3nt: TGTGCCATCAGTGAGTCGTGGGCTAGCGGGAGGGCCAATGAGCAGTTCTTC
j_gene: TRBJ2-1
abundance: .
d_gene: TRBD2
v_gene: TRBV10-3
len: 17

CDR3aa: CASSQIGLGGQGANEQFF
CDR3nt: TGCGCCAGCAGCCAGATTGGGCTCGGCGGACAGGGGGCGAATGAGCAGTTCTTC
j_gene: TRBJ2-1
abundance: .
d_gene: TRBD1
v_gene: TRBV4-1
len: 18

CDR3aa: CASSFERGSYNEQFF
CDR3nt: TGTGCCAGCAGTTTTGAGCGGGGATCTTACAATGAGCAGTTCTTC
j_gene: TRBJ2-1
abundance: .
d_gene: TRBD2
v_gene: TRBV27
len: 15

CDR3aa: CASSPGLAEETQYF
CDR3nt: TGTGCCAGCAGTCCCGGACTAGCGGAAGAGACCCAGTACTTC
j_gene: TRBJ2-5
abundance: .
d_gene: TRBD2
v_gene: TRBV28
len: 14

CDR3aa: CASSRGEGMGFF
CDR3nt: TGTGCCAGCAGTCGGGGGGAGGGAATGGGGTTCTTC
j_gene: TRBJ2-1
abundance: once
d_gene: TRBD2
v_gene: TRBV28
len: 12

CDR3aa: CASSHPGEGQPQHF
CDR3nt: TGTGCCAGCAGCCATCCGGGGGAGGGGCAGCCCCAGCATTTT
j_gene: TRBJ1-5
abundance: .
d_gene: .
v_gene: TRBV7-6
len: 14

CDR3aa: CASSVQVPDTQYF
CDR3nt: TGTGCCAGCAGTGTACAGGTTCCCGATACGCAGTATTTT
j_gene: TRBJ2-3
abundance: .
d_gene: .
v_gene: TRBV27
len: 13

CDR3aa: CASSLWMGRGQVSYEQYF
CDR3nt: TGTGCCAGCAGTTTATGGATGGGAAGGGGACAAGTCTCCTACGAGCAGTACTTC
j_gene: TRBJ2-7
abundance: .
d_gene: .
v_gene: TRBV28
len: 18

CDR3aa: CASSTRQGPNTEAFF
CDR3nt: TGTGCCAGCAGCACAAGACAGGGCCCGAACACTGAAGCTTTCTTT
j_gene: TRBJ1-1
abundance: few
d_gene: TRBD1
v_gene: TRBV7-9
len: 15

CDR3aa: CASSYSGGAPYEQYF
CDR3nt: TGTGCCAGCAGTTACTCGGGAGGGGCACCCTACGAGCAGTACTTC
j_gene: TRBJ2-7
abundance: .
d_gene: TRBD2
v_gene: TRBV6-5
len: 15

CDR3aa: CASRNTAGNEQFF
CDR3nt: TGTGCCAGCAGGAACACGGCCGGGAATGAGCAGTTCTTC
j_gene: TRBJ2-1
abundance: .
d_gene: .
v_gene: TRBV27
len: 13

CDR3aa: CASSTTTSYEQYF
CDR3nt: TGTGCCAGCAGCACGACTACCTCCTACGAGCAGTACTTC
j_gene: TRBJ2-7
abundance: .
d_gene: .
v_gene: TRBV13
len: 13

CDR3aa: CASSHGQGASDTQYF
CDR3nt: TGCGCCAGCAGCCACGGACAGGGGGCGTCCGATACGCAGTATTTT
j_gene: TRBJ2-3
abundance: .
d_gene: TRBD1
v_gene: TRBV5-1
len: 15

CDR3aa: CASSGQQGETQYF
CDR3nt: TGTGCCAGTAGTGGACAGCAAGGAGAGACCCAGTACTTC
j_gene: TRBJ2-5
abundance: .
d_gene: .
v_gene: TRBV19
len: 13

CDR3aa: CAWSVFWDRTDTQYF
CDR3nt: TGTGCCTGGAGTGTATTTTGGGACAGGACAGATACGCAGTATTTT
j_gene: TRBJ2-3
abundance: .
d_gene: TRBD1
v_gene: TRBV30
len: 15

CDR3aa: CASSLGYSNQPQHF
CDR3nt: TGTGCCAGCAGCCTCGGGTATAGCAATCAGCCCCAGCATTTT
j_gene: TRBJ1-5
abundance: .
d_gene: .
v_gene: TRBV5-5
len: 14

CDR3aa: CASSLEGTIRGRYEQYF
CDR3nt: TGTGCCAGCAGCTTGGAGGGGACGATCAGGGGGCGTTACGAGCAGTACTTC
j_gene: TRBJ2-7
abundance: .
d_gene: TRBD1
v_gene: TRBV7-8
len: 17

CDR3aa: CASSGDYQPQHF
CDR3nt: TGTGCCAGCTCGGGGGATTATCAGCCCCAGCATTTT
j_gene: TRBJ1-5
abundance: .
d_gene: .
v_gene: TRBV2
len: 12

CDR3aa: CASSPPGDTEAFF
CDR3nt: TGTGCCAGCTCACCGCCGGGGGACACTGAAGCTTTCTTT
j_gene: TRBJ1-1
abundance: .
d_gene: .
v_gene: TRBV18
len: 13

CDR3aa: CASSPTGVPQPQHF
CDR3nt: TGTGCCAGCAGTCCTACAGGGGTCCCTCAGCCCCAGCATTTT
j_gene: TRBJ1-5
abundance: few
d_gene: TRBD1
v_gene: TRBV7-9
len: 14

CDR3aa: CASSQMGATDTQYF
CDR3nt: TGTGCCAGCAGCCAAATGGGCGCCACAGATACGCAGTATTTT
j_gene: TRBJ2-3
abundance: .
d_gene: .
v_gene: TRBV6-4
len: 14

CDR3aa: CASSPTAGYEQFF
CDR3nt: TGCGCCAGCAGTCCGACCGCGGGCTATGAGCAGTTCTTC
j_gene: TRBJ2-1
abundance: .
d_gene: .
v_gene: TRBV5-1
len: 13

CDR3aa: CASSGQAFSEQFF
CDR3nt: TGTGCCAGTTCGGGACAGGCCTTTTCTGAGCAGTTCTTC
j_gene: TRBJ2-1
abundance: .
d_gene: TRBD1
v_gene: TRBV19
len: 13

CDR3aa: CASNAGGNEQFF
CDR3nt: TGTGCCAGCAACGCGGGGGGCAATGAGCAGTTCTTC
j_gene: TRBJ2-1
abundance: .
d_gene: TRBD2
v_gene: TRBV27
len: 12

CDR3aa: CASSPTGPNTGELFF
CDR3nt: TGTGCCAGCAGCCCGACAGGACCTAACACCGGGGAGCTGTTTTTT
j_gene: TRBJ2-2
abundance: .
d_gene: .
v_gene: TRBV7-2
len: 15

CDR3aa: CASSLGGPSSYNEQFF
CDR3nt: TGTGCCAGCAGCTTGGGGGGCCCCAGCTCCTACAATGAGCAGTTCTTC
j_gene: TRBJ2-1
abundance: .
d_gene: .
v_gene: TRBV5-4
len: 16

CDR3aa: CASSFGTDANYEQYF
CDR3nt: TGTGCCAGCAGTTTCGGAACAGACGCCAACTACGAGCAGTACTTC
j_gene: TRBJ2-7
abundance: .
d_gene: .
v_gene: TRBV6-5
len: 15

CDR3aa: CASSFGGHSNQPQHF
CDR3nt: TGTGCCAGCAGCTTCGGTGGACATAGCAATCAGCCCCAGCATTTT
j_gene: TRBJ1-5
abundance: .
d_gene: .
v_gene: TRBV5-8
len: 15

CDR3aa: CASSQDRDSQNTIYF
CDR3nt: TGCGCCAGCAGCCAAGACCGGGACAGCCAAAACACCATATATTTT
j_gene: TRBJ1-3
abundance: .
d_gene: TRBD1
v_gene: TRBV4-3
len: 15

CDR3aa: CASSSTGGEQYF
CDR3nt: TGTGCCAGCAGCAGTACAGGGGGCGAGCAGTACTTC
j_gene: TRBJ2-7
abundance: .
d_gene: TRBD1
v_gene: TRBV11-2
len: 12

CDR3aa: CASSQVRLAVYNEQFF
CDR3nt: TGCGCCAGCAGCCAGGTCCGACTAGCGGTCTACAATGAGCAGTTCTTC
j_gene: TRBJ2-1
abundance: .
d_gene: TRBD2
v_gene: TRBV4-1
len: 16

CDR3aa: CASSEGLAGYNEQFF
CDR3nt: TGTGCCAGCAGTGAGGGACTAGCGGGATACAATGAGCAGTTCTTC
j_gene: TRBJ2-1
abundance: .
d_gene: TRBD2
v_gene: TRBV6-1
len: 15

CDR3aa: CASSQGGTGGFAGELFF
CDR3nt: TGCGCCAGCAGCCAGGGGGGGACAGGGGGCTTTGCCGGGGAGCTGTTTTTT
j_gene: TRBJ2-2
abundance: .
d_gene: TRBD1
v_gene: TRBV4-3
len: 17

CDR3aa: CASSHSQGGNTIYF
CDR3nt: TGTGCCAGCAGCCATTCCCAGGGTGGAAACACCATATATTTT
j_gene: TRBJ1-3
abundance: few
d_gene: .
v_gene: TRBV4-2
len: 14

CDR3aa: CASSPNPGQENTEAFF
CDR3nt: TGTGCCAGCAGCCCCAACCCGGGACAGGAGAACACTGAAGCTTTCTTT
j_gene: TRBJ1-1
abundance: few
d_gene: TRBD1
v_gene: TRBV7-6
len: 16

CDR3aa: CASSPRDRTSSYEQYF
CDR3nt: TGTGCCAGCTCACCACGAGACAGGACTAGCTCCTACGAGCAGTACTTC
j_gene: TRBJ2-7
abundance: .
d_gene: .
v_gene: TRBV18
len: 16

CDR3aa: CAGQFNQETQYF
CDR3nt: TGTGCCGGCCAGTTCAACCAAGAGACCCAGTACTTC
j_gene: TRBJ2-5
abundance: .
d_gene: .
v_gene: TRBV7-9
len: 12

CDR3aa: CASSIGQASNTEAFF
CDR3nt: TGTGCCAGTAGTATTGGACAGGCTTCGAACACTGAAGCTTTCTTT
j_gene: TRBJ1-1
abundance: .
d_gene: TRBD1
v_gene: TRBV19
len: 15

CDR3aa: CASSAWGAGAYEQYF
CDR3nt: TGTGCCAGCAGCGCCTGGGGAGCGGGGGCTTACGAGCAGTACTTC
j_gene: TRBJ2-7
abundance: .
d_gene: TRBD2
v_gene: TRBV9
len: 15

CDR3aa: CASSPRQGADSPLHF
CDR3nt: TGTGCCAGCAGTCCCAGACAGGGGGCTGATTCACCCCTCCACTTT
j_gene: TRBJ1-6
abundance: .
d_gene: TRBD1
v_gene: TRBV27
len: 15

CDR3aa: CASSLIDSDTQYF
CDR3nt: TGCGCCAGCAGCTTGATAGATTCAGATACGCAGTATTTT
j_gene: TRBJ2-3
abundance: once
d_gene: .
v_gene: TRBV5-1
len: 13

CDR3aa: CASRTGTGGEQYF
CDR3nt: TGTGCCAGCAGAACCGGGACAGGGGGCGAGCAGTACTTC
j_gene: TRBJ2-7
abundance: .
d_gene: TRBD1
v_gene: TRBV7-6
len: 13

CDR3aa: CASSNRAPNEQFF
CDR3nt: TGCGCCAGCAGCAATCGAGCCCCCAATGAGCAGTTCTTC
j_gene: TRBJ2-1
abundance: .
d_gene: .
v_gene: TRBV5-1
len: 13

CDR3aa: CAIRPRDRGLGYTF
CDR3nt: TGTGCCATCAGGCCTAGAGACAGGGGGCTTGGCTACACCTTC
j_gene: TRBJ1-2
abundance: .
d_gene: TRBD1
v_gene: TRBV10-3
len: 14

CDR3aa: CAWSGVAGNQPQHF
CDR3nt: TGTGCCTGGAGTGGGGTAGCGGGCAATCAGCCCCAGCATTTT
j_gene: TRBJ1-5
abundance: .
d_gene: .
v_gene: TRBV30
len: 14

CDR3aa: CASSFDRGRGDTQYF
CDR3nt: TGTGCCAGCAGCTTCGACCGGGGCAGGGGAGATACGCAGTATTTT
j_gene: TRBJ2-3
abundance: .
d_gene: .
v_gene: TRBV7-2
len: 15

CDR3aa: CASGTRTEAFF
CDR3nt: TGTGCCAGCGGGACTCGCACTGAAGCTTTCTTT
j_gene: TRBJ1-1
abundance: .
d_gene: .
v_gene: TRBV28
len: 11

CDR3aa: CASSLLAGGPDEQFF
CDR3nt: TGTGCCAGCAGCTTACTAGCGGGGGGGCCTGATGAGCAGTTCTTC
j_gene: TRBJ2-1
abundance: .
d_gene: TRBD2
v_gene: TRBV11-2
len: 15

CDR3aa: CASSQESSGGYNEQFF
CDR3nt: TGCGCCAGCAGCCAAGAGTCTAGCGGGGGCTACAATGAGCAGTTCTTC
j_gene: TRBJ2-1
abundance: .
d_gene: TRBD2
v_gene: TRBV4-3
len: 16

CDR3aa: CASRGRRDLNTEAFF
CDR3nt: TGTGCCAGCAGGGGGCGGCGGGACTTGAACACTGAAGCTTTCTTT
j_gene: TRBJ1-1
abundance: .
d_gene: TRBD1
v_gene: TRBV19
len: 15

CDR3aa: CASSLFWEWPRGEQFF
CDR3nt: TGTGCCAGCAGCTTGTTTTGGGAGTGGCCCAGGGGTGAGCAGTTCTTC
j_gene: TRBJ2-1
abundance: .
d_gene: .
v_gene: TRBV5-4
len: 16